This TCR beta chain originates from a study of blood T cell repertoires in COVID-19 (dated by TCRdb to the early 2020s). A note on the overall study: Samples from collaborators originated in the United States, Italy and Spain and spanned both the acute and convalescent phases of COVID-19. The prospective study material was composed of cDNA or gDNA derived from T cells, B-cell-depleted T cells, or PBMCs. The dataset comprised deeply sampled blood TCRbeta repertoires from subjects exposed to, actively infected with, or recovered from COVID-19. The repertoires were released in a freely available public database meant as a resource for research on the immune response to SARS-CoV-2. Samples were obtained from the ongoing ImmuneRACE study (first 160 participants) and from 1,000 to 1,500 subjects provided by 6 global collaborators. Sample metadata almost always included a de-identified subject ID, COVID-19 status, age in years and sex. Where available, HLA class I and class II types were obtained from metadata supplied by the sample provider rather than from assay-based typing.

General study outcomes and caveats: The amount of clinical and demographic metadata varied by source and participant and was provided uncurated.

Details on this clone: The specificity of this receptor is unknown. Base qualities are not recorded, but no much larger clone differs from it by a single base.

In Seattle, one collaborating source enrolled patients while the infection was active and tracked those patients longitudinally over the course of disease. Each collaborating institution followed its own protocols to collect whole blood in K2EDTA tubes. For TCRbeta analysis, collaborator samples were shipped as frozen whole blood, as isolated PBMCs, or as DNA extracted from either sample type. TCRbeta CDR3 regions were amplified from genomic DNA using the immunoSEQ Assay, a bias-controlled multiplex PCR. The paper's data handling went like this. Within the assay, amplification of reference gene primers was used to estimate how many nucleated cells each sample contained. To quantify the absolute abundance of each unique TCRbeta CDR3 rearrangement, sequence reads were collapsed and filtered. For each sample, productive Simpson clonality was calculated as the square root of Simpson's diversity index across productive rearrangements. The source is immuneACCESS, and TCRdb retained only in-frame sequences with V and J called. Part of the clones is not carried over; for the studies checked, unresolved V genes explain less than half of this, and the remainder is unexplained. That table is the source of V, J and clone size, and D and trimming were worked out from the DNA. This sample comprises roughly 200,000 clones, about four fifths of them detected only once. Jointly, the top ten make up roughly 11% of the sample.

From a lookup of the germline V gene, CDR1 and CDR2 are SGHDN and FVKESK. The CDR3 numbers 14 residues from cysteine through phenylalanine. Only CDR3 DNA remains: 42 bases, in frame from the first base. V is cut by 4 bases and J by 3 bases, and the space between the germline ends is 12 bases. The sequencing input was peripheral blood. The sequence derives from a woman aged 40 to 55 with COVID-19, enrolled during active disease. This sequence uses TRBV14 and TRBJ1-2, with the D gene call left open. The CDR3 protein is CASSRFQRDYGYTF. The sequenced DNA: TGTGCCAGCAGCCGATTTCAGCGCGACTATGGCTACACCTTC.